These T cell receptor beta chains were read from a single sample in a study of blood T cell repertoires in COVID-19. Only in-frame clones appear in the TCRdb table, and some are missing; sequencing was by immunoSEQ multiplex PCR. The sample has some 63,000 clones, 85% seen once; the top ten hold around 20%. The sequencing sample was made of peripheral blood. The receptors originated from a human donor in a cohort sampled during active COVID-19. Both conserved end residues are part of each CDR3. A D gene is named only where the DNA matches it firmly. The size entry is marked missing in some rows and otherwise reads once, few, many or a size class.

v_gene,d_gene,abundance,j_gene,CDR3nt,CDR3aa
TRBV24-1,NA,NA,TRBJ1-5,TGTGCCACCAGTGATACCAGAAACAATCAGCCCCAGCATTTT,CATSDTRNNQPQHF
TRBV5-1,TRBD2,NA,TRBJ2-1,TGCGCCAGCAGCTTGGCGATCGGGGGGGATGAGCAGTTCTTC,CASSLAIGGDEQFF
TRBV19,NA,NA,TRBJ1-5,TGTGCCAGTAGGCCGACTTTGGGGGGTCGCAATCAGCCCCAGCATTTT,CASRPTLGGRNQPQHF
TRBV5-3,TRBD1,NA,TRBJ1-2,TGTGCCAGAAGCCGAAGGGGGGACAGGCTCTATGGCTACACCTTC,CARSRRGDRLYGYTF
TRBV7-2,TRBD1,NA,TRBJ2-7,TGTGCCAGCAGCTTAAGGCGGACAGGGGAAGACGAGCAGTACTTC,CASSLRRTGEDEQYF
TRBV10-2,TRBD2,NA,TRBJ2-3,TGCGCCAGCAGTGAGCCAATGCTAGCGGGGGGGCCGAATACGCAGTATTTT,CASSEPMLAGGPNTQYF
TRBV27,NA,NA,TRBJ1-4,TGTGCCAGCAGACTGGGACTCGGGATAACTAATGAAAAACTGTTTTTT,CASRLGLGITNEKLFF
TRBV5-1,TRBD1,NA,TRBJ1-4,TGCGCCAGCAGAACCGGGACAGGGGTTCTCAATGAAAAACTGTTTTTT,CASRTGTGVLNEKLFF
TRBV3-1/TRBV3-2,NA,NA,TRBJ2-1,TGTGCCAGCAGCCAGAACAGGCTAGACAATGAGCAGTTCTTC,CASSQNRLDNEQFF
TRBV3-1/TRBV3-2,TRBD2,NA,TRBJ2-3,TGTGCCAGCAGCCAAGCGGCGGGGGGGCCCTCAGATACGCAGTATTTT,CASSQAAGGPSDTQYF
TRBV6-5,TRBD1,NA,TRBJ1-1,TGTGCCAGCAGTTCGACAGGGCCCGACACTGAAGCTTTCTTT,CASSSTGPDTEAFF
TRBV19,TRBD1,NA,TRBJ2-3,TGTGCCAGTAGTACCACAGGGGTCAGTACAGATACGCAGTATTTT,CASSTTGVSTDTQYF
TRBV6-5,NA,once,TRBJ1-1,TGTGCCAGCAGTTTTGATCAGGGAGGTGGCACTGAAGCTTTCTTT,CASSFDQGGGTEAFF
TRBV28,NA,NA,TRBJ2-5,TGTGCCAGCAGTTTAGGAGGAATGGAGACCCAGTACTTC,CASSLGGMETQYF
TRBV2,NA,few,TRBJ2-7,TGTGCCAGCAGTGAATCAGGGGCCGGGGAGCAGTACTTC,CASSESGAGEQYF